Presented here are 32 T cell receptor delta chains from one specimen sequenced in a study of gamma-delta T cells after stem cell transplantation. TCRdb made new clone calls on the RT-PCR reads using CATT. This sample yields roughly 2,600 delta-chain clones, of which around a quarter are seen a single time; around 7.7% belongs to the top ten. The sample comprised gamma-delta T cells. All receptors derive from a human donor. It is not recorded whose cells these are; they may come from a transplant donor.

In regard to this clone: Being one base from a much bigger clone, this may be a read error. The chain joins TRAV29/DV5 to TRDJ1; 10 positions agree with TRDD3. The J segment lost 2 bases and the V segment lost 3 bases, leaving 16 bases of the junction unmatched. The CDR3 runs to 18 residues. Per the germline V gene, CDR1 is NSMFDY and CDR2 is ISSIKDK. CDR3 sequence (DNA): TGTGCAGCAAAGCCCGGATCTCGTACTGGGGGATGGACCGATAAACTCATCTTT. Its translation: CAAKPGSRTGGWTDKLIF.

This clone counts as medium-sized. V is TRDV1 and J is TRDJ3; a possible D gene is TRDD3 (5 bases). CDR3 length: 19 amino acids. Between the trimmed V and J ends, which lost 2 bases and 0 bases, there was a span of 14 bases. Germline V gene sequence: CDR1 TSWWSYY, CDR2 QGS. The CDR3 nucleotides read TGTGCTCTTGGGGAAAGCGGGGGGCCAAGCTCCTGGGACACCCGACAGATGTTTTTC. Protein product: CALGESGGPSSWDTRQMFF.

This clone was found a few times. Given a much more abundant clone one base away, this may be a read error. Other DNA sequences from this sample encode an identical CDR3 as well. The chain carries TRDV2 and TRDJ1; D possibly corresponds to TRDD3 (5 bases). Per the germline V gene, CDR1 is GEAIGNYY and CDR2 is EKD. There are 18 residues in the CDR3. The CDR3 nucleotides are TGTGCTTGTGACACCGTCGCGTCTGTTCGATACAACATCCATAAACTCATCTTT. Translated, it gives CACDTVASVRYNIHKLIF.

As to this clone: A much larger clone differs by one base, so this may be a read error. The V gene is TRDV2, the J gene TRDJ3; TRDD3 matches at 7 bases. With 3 bases clipped from V and 0 bases from J, the junction kept 7 bases outside the gene matches. From germline, CDR1 is GEAIGNYY and CDR2 EKD. The CDR3 extends over 18 amino acids. Written as DNA, the CDR3 is TGTGCCTGTGACGAACTGGGGACAGTCTCCTGGGACACCCGACAGATGTTTTTC. Residues: CACDELGTVSWDTRQMFF.

On this clone itself: Other DNA sequences in the same sample also yield this CDR3. The chain carries TRDV1 and TRDJ2, with 12 bases aligning to TRDD3. Germline V gene lookup returns CDR1 TSWWSYY and CDR2 QGS. This CDR3 is 21 amino acids long. V trimming: 2 bases; J trimming: 1 base; junction bases outside the gene matches: 14. CDR3 coding DNA: TGTGCTCTTGGGGAAAGGCGGGGACCCACTGGGGGATACCTTTTGACAGCACAACTCTTCTTT. The encoded protein is CALGERRGPTGGYLLTAQLFF.

The sample holds a few counts of this clone. A much larger clone lies one base from this, so it may be a read error. The chain couples TRDV2 to TRDJ1; no firm D call. This CDR3 comprises 14 residues. Trimming took off 2 bases at V and 13 bases at J, with 22 bases between the two ends. Germline V CDR1 and CDR2: GEAIGNYY, EKD. Here the CDR3 DNA reads TGTGCCTGTGACAGCCCCCTTGATGGTTCGCAACCCATCTTT. The encoded protein is CACDSPLDGSQPIF.

Comments on this clone: A much larger clone lies one base from this, so it may be a read error. Within the sample, other DNA sequences also encode this same CDR3. The rearrangement joins TRDV2 to TRDJ2; weak D call: TRDD3 (6 bases). The CDR3 runs 15 residues. Germline V gene data show CDR1 as GEAIGNYY and CDR2 as EKD. The CDR3 is CACDTGGALTAQLFF. In DNA, the CDR3 is TGTGCTTGTGACACCGGGGGAGCTTTGACAGCACAACTCTTCTTT.

The J gene is TRDJ1, the V gene TRDV2; 10 bases line up with TRDD3. The length of the CDR3 is 17 residues. The germline V gene has CDR1 GEAIGNYY and CDR2 EKD. V trimming: 3 bases; J trimming: 3 bases; junction bases outside the gene matches: 12. CDR3 DNA sequence: TGTGCCTGTGACGGGGCACTGGGGGATGCGTACGCCGATAAACTCATCTTT. It translates to CACDGALGDAYADKLIF.

In its sample, this clone ranks as large. V usage is TRDV3 and J usage is TRDJ3; 10 bases map to TRDD3. Germline CDR1 is TVYSNPD and CDR2 is GDNSRS (reference sequence). Trimming at V came to 5 bases and at J to 3 bases, leaving 4 bases not matched to a gene. CDR3 length equals 15 residues. The CDR3 region is CAASGGYWDTRQMFF. In DNA form, the CDR3 reads TGTGCCGCTTCTGGGGGATACTGGGACACCCGACAGATGTTTTTC.

As for this clone: A clone one base away is much larger, so this may be a read error. Other nucleotide sequences from this sample produce the same CDR3. The V and J genes are TRDV2 and TRDJ2; TRDD3 aligns across 11 bases. V dropped 3 bases and J dropped 4; count of bases not matched to a gene: 18. CDR1 and CDR2 (germline): GEAIGNYY, EKD. CDR3 length: 20 residues. CDR3 coding DNA: TGTGCCTGTGACCCGCTTCCCTTTAACTGGGGGATAGGCGCGACAGCACAACTCTTCTTT. Protein product: CACDPLPFNWGIGATAQLFF.

This clone was seen a single time. The chain couples TRDV1 to TRDJ1, with 11 bases that match TRDD3. The V segment lost 2 bases and the J segment 0 bases; nucleotides outside the gene matches: 23. Germline CDR1 reads TSWWSYY; CDR2 reads QGS. The CDR3 loop spans 23 amino acids. CDR3 amino acids: CALGEKTTTSYWGINGYTDKLIF. The CDR3 nucleotides are TGTGCTCTTGGGGAAAAGACTACGACTAGCTACTGGGGGATAAACGGCTACACCGATAAACTCATCTTT.

Sample share makes this clone large. The identical CDR3 is also encoded by other nucleotide sequences in the sample. The chain employs TRDV2 and TRDJ1, with TRDD3 matching over 7 bases. The CDR3 runs 14 residues. Per the germline V gene, CDR1 is GEAIGNYY and CDR2 is EKD. With 0 bases clipped from V and 0 bases from J, the junction kept 0 bases outside the gene matches. Here the CDR3 DNA reads TGTGCCTGTGACACCGGGGGATACACCGATAAACTCATCTTT. Its translation: CACDTGGYTDKLIF.

This clone is medium-sized in the sample. Other nucleotide sequences in the sample specify the same CDR3. V and J are TRDV3 and TRDJ1; 11 bases fit TRDD3. Germline values: CDR1 TVYSNPD, CDR2 GDNSRS (reference sequence). The CDR3 is 21 residues long. V was clipped by 4 bases and J by 0 bases; unmatched bases: 25. The CDR3 here is CASFTSVLLGDIPYYTDKLIF. The CDR3 nucleotides read TGTGCCTCTTTTACTTCGGTACTACTGGGGGATATCCCCTACTACACCGATAAACTCATCTTT.

By sample fraction, this clone is medium-sized (0.01 to 0.1%). The V call is TRDV2, the J call TRDJ3, with TRDD3 matching 11 bases. V dropped 1 base and J dropped 0; count of bases not matched to a gene: 4. The germline V gene has CDR1 GEAIGNYY and CDR2 EKD. The CDR3 sequence is 19 residues long. The CDR3 reads CACDTLTGGYSWDTRQMFF. The DNA of the CDR3 is TGTGCCTGTGACACGCTTACTGGGGGATACTCCTGGGACACCCGACAGATGTTTTTC.

Comment on this clone: A much larger clone sits a single nucleotide away, making a read error possible. V and J are TRDV2 and TRDJ1; 10 positions agree with TRDD3. CDR3 length: 15 residues. Per germline, CDR1 GEAIGNYY and CDR2 EKD. The CDR3 nucleotides are TGTGCCTGTGACACCGTTGGGGGATACTCCGATAAACTCACCTTT. This translates into CACDTVGGYSDKLTF.

In regard to this clone: This could be a read error, since a much larger clone is one nucleotide away. The same CDR3 can be traced to other DNA sequences in this sample. The CDR3 nucleotides read TGTGCCGCAAAGCCCGGATCTCGTACTGGGGGATGTACCGATAAACTCATCTTT. Translation gives CAAKPGSRTGGCTDKLIF. The genes are TRAV29/DV5 and TRDJ1; TRDD3 aligns across 10 bases. Per the germline V gene, CDR1 is NSMFDY and CDR2 is ISSIKDK. This CDR3 is 18 amino acids long.

In this sample, this clone is medium-sized. The V gene is TRDV1, the J gene TRDJ1; 10 nucleotides line up with TRDD3. The length of the CDR3 is 21 residues. V was pared by 4 bases and J by 0 bases, with 20 bases of the junction left unmatched. CDR1 and CDR2 (germline): TSWWSYY, QGS. In nucleotides, the CDR3 is TGTGCTCTTGGGGTTAGAGCCGGGTGGGGGATACTTAATCGATACACCGATAAACTCATCTTT. This codes for CALGVRAGWGILNRYTDKLIF.

In the case of this clone: Other DNA variants within this sample encode the same CDR3. V and J are TRDV2 and TRDJ3; TRDD3 aligns across 7 bases. The CDR3 contains 18 residues. V gave up 2 bases and J gave up 0 bases; unmatched junction bases: 6. Germline V CDR1 and CDR2: GEAIGNYY, EKD. CDR3 region: CACDRLGTSSWDTRQMFF. The CDR3, as DNA: TGTGCCTGTGACAGACTGGGGACAAGCTCCTGGGACACCCGACAGATGTTTTTC.

The table lists this clone with a few counts. Being one base from a much bigger clone, this may be a read error. The rearrangement links TRDV2 to TRDJ3; TRDD3 matches 11 bases. The CDR3 extends over 29 amino acids. From germline, CDR1 is GEAIGNYY and CDR2 EKD. Losses at the gene ends were 0 bases for V and 0 bases for J; bases not matched to a gene: 33. The CDR3 sequence is CACDTARSSFTTWYWGIWTHSWDTRQMFF. In DNA, the CDR3 is TGTGCCTGTGACACCGCGCGCTCCAGTTTCACGACCTGGTACTGGGGGATATGGACCCACTCCTGGGACACCCGACAGATGTTTTTC.

With regard to this clone: Possible read error: a much larger clone is one base away. This sample also contains other DNA sequences that code for the same CDR3. The rearrangement uses TRDV2 and TRDJ3, with 7 bases matching TRDD3. The CDR3 is made up of 18 amino acids. Germline CDR1 reads GEAIGNYY; CDR2 reads EKD. The trim removed 3 bases at V and 1 base at J, leaving 8 bases unmatched. CDR3 coding DNA: TGTGCCTGTGACGAACTGGGGACAATTTCCTGGGACACCCGACAGATGTTTTTC. This encodes CACDELGTISWDTRQMFF.

This clone turned up a few times. A much bigger clone sits one base away, suggesting this may be a read error. Other DNA sequences from this sample encode an identical CDR3 as well. The chain combines TRDV2 with TRDJ2; 12 nucleotides line up with TRDD3. V dropped 3 bases and J dropped 8; count of bases not matched to a gene: 12. Germline loops: CDR1 GEAIGNYY, CDR2 EKD. The CDR3 has 17 amino acids. CDR3 coding DNA: TGTGCCTGTGACTCCATTACTGGGGGATACCGGACCGCACAACTCTTCTTT. This codes for CACDSITGGYRTAQLFF.

Sample share makes this clone large. The rearrangement uses TRDV2 and TRDJ3, with TRDD3 matching 8 bases. The trim removed 0 bases at V and 0 bases at J, leaving 6 bases unmatched. This CDR3 comprises 19 residues. CDR1 GEAIGNYY and CDR2 EKD come from the germline V gene. The CDR3 here is CACDTVLGVSSWDTRQMFF. The CDR3 coding sequence is TGTGCCTGTGACACCGTACTGGGGGTCAGCTCCTGGGACACCCGACAGATGTTTTTC.

On this clone: Sequence at one end of the junction differs from germline and may be a read error. The chain uses TRDV2 and TRDJ3, with 7 bases matching TRDD3. Germline lookup yields CDR1 GEAIGNYY and CDR2 EKD. CDR3 size: 20 residues. The CDR3 region is CACDTGAWGLISCDSRPMIF. Written as DNA, the CDR3 is TGTGCCTGTGACACCGGCGCCTGGGGGTTAATCTCCTGTGACAGCCGCCCGATGATTTTC.

Details on this clone: This may be a read error, as it is one base from a much larger clone. The V gene is TRAV29/DV5, the J gene TRDJ1; D may be TRDD2 (5 bases). Germline CDR1 NSMFDY, CDR2 ISSIKDK. The CDR3 totals 15 residues. DNA of the CDR3: TGTGCAGCAAGGACCTTCTTCCGGTCCACCGATAAACCCATCTTT. Translated: CAARTFFRSTDKPIF. Variable domain in full (rest from reference TRAV29/DV5 and TRDJ1): DQQVKQNSPSLSVQEGRISILNCDYTNSMFDYFLWYKKYPAEGPTFLISISSIKDKNEDGRFTVFLNKSAKHLSLHIVPSQPGDSAVYFCAARTFFRSTDKPIFGKGTRVTVEP.

This clone has only a few counts. The genes are TRDV1 and TRDJ1; no reliable D call. The CDR3 is made up of 18 amino acids. V lost 1 base to trimming and J lost 0 bases, with 18 bases between them. Germline CDR1 is TSWWSYY and CDR2 is QGS. CDR3 amino acids: CALGEPGDKAPYTDKLIF. The CDR3 bases are TGTGCTCTTGGGGAACCGGGCGATAAAGCGCCGTACACCGATAAACTCATCTTT.

Worth noting for this clone: A far larger clone is one nucleotide away, so this likely arose from a read error. This rearrangement joins TRDV2 to TRDJ1, with 8 nucleotides matching TRDD3. Germline CDR1 is GEAIGNYY and CDR2 is EKD. Unmatched junction bases numbered 30, after V lost 7 bases and J lost 0 bases. The CDR3 runs 22 residues. The CDR3: CACATRNPPYRGIRLYTDKLIF. The CDR3 DNA is TGTGCCTGCGCCACCCGGAATCCTCCTTACCGGGGGATAAGGCTCTACACCGATAAACTCATCTTT.

The gene calls are TRDV1 and TRDJ1; D possibly corresponds to TRDD3 (6 bases). The CDR3 sequence is 17 residues long. Trimming cost V 5 bases and J 8 bases, with 27 bases left between them. Germline V gives CDR1 TSWWSYY, CDR2 QGS. The CDR3 spells CALGLTPPALLGFKLIF. The CDR3 DNA reads TGTGCTCTTGGGCTCACCCCTCCTGCCCTACTGGGCTTCAAACTCATCTTT.

This clone came up a few times. This clone may be a read error of a much larger clone one base away. V gene TRAV29/DV5 combines with J gene TRDJ1; 8 positions agree with TRDD3. The CDR3 covers 16 residues. Germline V gene data show CDR1 as NSMFDY and CDR2 as ISSIKDK. The CDR3 coding sequence is TGTGCAGCACGCGAGTGGGGGATTTGGCCCACCGATAAACCCATCTTT. Translation: CAAREWGIWPTDKPIF.

Concerning this clone: Just one base apart from a much larger clone, this may be a read error. V and J are TRDV2 and TRDJ3; 8 bases match TRDD3. CDR1 and CDR2 (germline): GEAIGNYY, EKD. The CDR3 runs to 19 residues. Losses at the gene ends were 0 bases for V and 0 bases for J; bases not matched to a gene: 6. CDR3 DNA: TGTGCCTGTGACACCGTACTGGGGGCCAGCTCCTGGGACACCCGACAGATGTTTTTC. This codes for CACDTVLGASSWDTRQMFF.

About this clone: Since a much larger clone is just one base distant, this may be a read error. At the DNA level, this CDR3 is encoded by other sequences in the same sample as well. As DNA, the CDR3 is TGTGCCTTCTCAGTACTGGGGGTCGCCAAGCTCATCTTT. Its protein product is CAFSVLGVAKLIF. This rearrangement joins TRDV3 to TRDJ1; 8 bases align to TRDD3. This CDR3 region has 13 residues. Trimming removed 3 bases from V and 11 bases from J; junction bases left unmatched: 14. Germline V CDR1 and CDR2: TVYSNPD, GDNSRS (reference sequence).

Within the sample, this clone is large (0.1 to 1%). This rearrangement joins TRDV2 to TRDJ1; TRDD3 agrees at 8 bases. Germline V gene sequence: CDR1 GEAIGNYY, CDR2 EKD. J was trimmed by 1 base and V by 3 bases; bases with no gene match: 12. This CDR3 has 17 residues. The CDR3 DNA reads TGTGCCTGTGACCGCGTTTGGGGGATCCGCACCACCGATAAACTCATCTTT. It codes for CACDRVWGIRTTDKLIF.

In its sample, this clone was seen once. This may be a read error, as it is one base from a much larger clone. The chain carries TRDV2 and TRDJ3; 9 bases agree with TRDD3. The CDR3 totals 20 residues. CDR1 and CDR2 from the germline V gene are GEAIGNYY and EKD. V gave up 0 bases and J gave up 0 bases; unmatched junction bases: 8. The CDR3 DNA reads TGTGCCTGTGACACCGGTACTGGGGGAGGCACCTCCTGGGACACCCGACAGATGTTTTTC. It codes for CACDTGTGGGTSWDTRQMFF.